Shown below are 8 T cell receptor beta chains from a single sample sequenced in a study of blood T cells in healthy people across ages. A J-beta primer mix and a sample-barcoded 5' primer were used in a second PCR of about 7 to 12 cycles. MiXCR, applied by TCRdb to the 5' RACE reads, yields one record per CDR3 protein. The sample includes about 690,000 distinct CDR3 sequences, 40% to 50% seen only once; the top ten take around 30%. The sequenced material came from blood. The source is a man older than 75 in good health.

The chain couples TRBV11-2 to TRBJ2-1, with 9 bases that match TRBD2. CDR3 length: 13 residues. V was clipped by 6 bases and J by 8 bases; unmatched bases: 5. The V gene's germline CDR1 is SGHAT and CDR2 FQNNGV. This chain's CDR3 is CASSKAGGDEQFF. The CDR3 nucleotides are TGTGCCAGCAGTAAAGCGGGGGGCGATGAGCAGTTCTTC.

V gene TRBV20-1 combines with J gene TRBJ2-7; D is undetermined. The assigned J gene may be wrong: the sequence end matches TRBJ2-5 better. This CDR3 has 15 amino acids. Germline V lookup: CDR1 DFQATT, CDR2 SNEGSKA (reference sequence). CDR3 protein: CSARVLIEALETQYF. For the CDR3, the DNA is TGCAGTGCTAGAGTGCTGATCGAGGCCTTAGAGACCCAGTACTTC.

V and J are TRBV29-1 and TRBJ2-3; D call uncertain. CDR3 length: 12 residues. CDR1 is SQVTM, CDR2 ANQGSEA, per germline. Trimming removed 3 bases from V and 0 bases from J, with 4 bases in between. The CDR3 region is CSVDLSTDTQYF. For the CDR3, the DNA is TGCAGCGTTGACTTAAGCACAGATACGCAGTATTTT.

This clonotype turned up a few times. The V and J genes are TRBV4-3 and TRBJ2-7; weak D call: TRBD1 (6 bases). The CDR3 extends over 14 amino acids. Looked up from germline, CDR1 is LGHNA and CDR2 is YSLEER. V was clipped by 5 bases and J by 1 base, with 12 bases between them. As DNA, the CDR3 is TGCGCCAGCAGCAAAAACAGGGAGTCCTACGAGCAGTACTTC. This codes for CASSKNRESYEQYF.

V gene TRBV6-6 combines with J gene TRBJ2-2; D unclear. CDR1 and CDR2 from the germline V gene are MNHNY and SVGAGI (reference sequence). This CDR3 is built from 15 residues. Trimming left V 2 bases short and J 0 bases short, with 7 bases between. In DNA, the CDR3 is TGTGCCAGCAGTTACGGCAGATCGAACACCGGGGAGCTGTTTTTT. Encoded protein: CASSYGRSNTGELFF.

Many counts were recorded for this clonotype. This chain uses TRBV3-1 with TRBJ2-5; D might be TRBD2 (6 bases). TRBJ2-7 explains the end of the DNA better; the J call may be wrong. The V gene's germline CDR1 is LGHDT and CDR2 YNNKEL (reference sequence). The CDR3 has 13 residues. CDR3 nucleotides: TGTGCCAGCAGCCTAAGAGCGGGTGGCGAGCAGTACTTC. Translating it yields CASSLRAGGEQYF.

This clonotype was counted between two and nine times. The rearrangement links TRBV12-3 or TRBV12-4 to TRBJ1-2; the match to TRBD1 covers 10 bases. Trimming removed 5 bases from V and 8 bases from J; junction bases left unmatched: 11. CDR3 length equals 15 residues. The CDR3 DNA reads as TGTGCCAGCAGTCTAGGACAGGGGGAGACTAGGGGCTACACCTTC. Translating gives CASSLGQGETRGYTF.

The CDR3, as DNA: TGTGCCAGCAGCTTCCGGGACAGGCAACACTATGGCTACACCTTC. Protein: CASSFRDRQHYGYTF. This chain connects TRBV7-2 to TRBJ1-2; 8 nucleotides align to TRBD1. V shed 3 bases and J 3 bases; nucleotides not matched to a gene: 6. Germline assignment: CDR1 SGHTA and CDR2 FQGNSA. This CDR3 contains 15 residues.